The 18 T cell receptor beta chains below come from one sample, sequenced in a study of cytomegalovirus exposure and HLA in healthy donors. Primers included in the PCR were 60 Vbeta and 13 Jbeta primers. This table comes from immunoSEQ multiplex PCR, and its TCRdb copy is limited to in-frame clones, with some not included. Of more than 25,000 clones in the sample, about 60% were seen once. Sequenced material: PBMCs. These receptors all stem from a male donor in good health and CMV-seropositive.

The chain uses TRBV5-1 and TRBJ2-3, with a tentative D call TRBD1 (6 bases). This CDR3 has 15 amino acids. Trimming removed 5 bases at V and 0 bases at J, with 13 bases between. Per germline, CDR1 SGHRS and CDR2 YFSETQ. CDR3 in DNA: TGCGCCAGCAGTCGGACAGTTCCAAGCACAGATACGCAGTATTTT. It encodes CASSRTVPSTDTQYF.

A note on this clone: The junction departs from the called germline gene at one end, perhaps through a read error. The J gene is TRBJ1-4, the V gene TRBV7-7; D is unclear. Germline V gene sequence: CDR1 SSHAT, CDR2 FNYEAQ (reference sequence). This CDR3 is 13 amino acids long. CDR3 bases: TGTGCTAGCAGCTCGGGCCGGGGTGAAAAACTGTTTTTT. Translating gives CASSSGRGEKLFF. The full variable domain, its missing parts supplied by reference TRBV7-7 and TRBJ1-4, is GAGVSQSPRYKVTKRGQDVTLRCDPISSHATLYWYQQALGQGPEFLTYFNYEAQPDKSGLPSDRFSAERPEGSISTLTIQRTEQRDSAMYRCASSSGRGEKLFFGSGTQLSVL.

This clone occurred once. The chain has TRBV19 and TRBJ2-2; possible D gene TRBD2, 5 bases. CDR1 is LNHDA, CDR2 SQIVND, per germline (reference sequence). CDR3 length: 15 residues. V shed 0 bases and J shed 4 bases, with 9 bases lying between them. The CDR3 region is CASSIDYGVTGELFF. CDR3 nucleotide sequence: TGTGCCAGTAGTATAGATTACGGGGTCACCGGGGAGCTGTTTTTT.

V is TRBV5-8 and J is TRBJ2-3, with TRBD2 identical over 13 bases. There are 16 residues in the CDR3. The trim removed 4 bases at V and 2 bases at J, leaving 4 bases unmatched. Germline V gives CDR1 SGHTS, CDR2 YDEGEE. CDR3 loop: CASSLGLAGATDTQYF. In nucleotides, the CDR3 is TGTGCCAGCAGCCTCGGACTAGCGGGGGCCACAGATACGCAGTATTTT. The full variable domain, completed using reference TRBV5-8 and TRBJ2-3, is EAGVTQSPTHLIKTRGQQATLRCSPISGHTSVYWYQQALGLGLQFLLWYDEGEERNRGNFPPRFSGRQFPNYSSELNVNALELEDSALYLCASSLGLAGATDTQYFGPGTRLTVL.

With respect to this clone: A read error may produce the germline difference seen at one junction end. CDR3 nucleotides: TGTGCTAGCAGCGAGGAGACAGGGGGCTTTGGGAAACTGTTTTTT. Translating gives CASSEETGGFGKLFF. The rearrangement uses TRBV7-7 and TRBJ1-4; 10 nucleotides line up with TRBD1. Germline V gene lookup returns CDR1 SSHAT and CDR2 FNYEAQ (reference sequence). The CDR3 runs 15 residues.

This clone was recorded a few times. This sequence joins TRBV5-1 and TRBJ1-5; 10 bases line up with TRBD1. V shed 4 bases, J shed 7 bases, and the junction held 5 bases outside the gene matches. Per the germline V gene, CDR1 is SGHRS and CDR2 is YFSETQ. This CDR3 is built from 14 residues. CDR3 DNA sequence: TGCGCCAGCAGCCCAGGGACAGGGGAACAGCCCCAGCATTTT. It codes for CASSPGTGEQPQHF. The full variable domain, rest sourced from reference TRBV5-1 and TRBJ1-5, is KAGVTQTPRYLIKTRGQQVTLSCSPISGHRSVSWYQQTPGQGLQFLFEYFSETQRNKGNFPGRFSGRQFSNSRSEMNVSTLELGDSALYLCASSPGTGEQPQHFGDGTRLSIL.

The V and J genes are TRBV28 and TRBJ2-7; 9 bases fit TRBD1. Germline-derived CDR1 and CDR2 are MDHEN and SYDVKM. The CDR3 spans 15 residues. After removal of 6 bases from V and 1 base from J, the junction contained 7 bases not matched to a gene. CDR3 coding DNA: TGTGCCAGCAGCCTGGCAGGGACAGGGTCCTACGAGCAGTACTTC. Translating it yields CASSLAGTGSYEQYF.

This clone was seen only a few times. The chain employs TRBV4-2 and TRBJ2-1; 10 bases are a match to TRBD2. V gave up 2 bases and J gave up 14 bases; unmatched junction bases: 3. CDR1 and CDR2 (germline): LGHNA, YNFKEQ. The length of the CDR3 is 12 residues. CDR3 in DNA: TGTGCCAGCAGCCAATGGGGGACTAGCGAGTTCTTC. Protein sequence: CASSQWGTSEFF.

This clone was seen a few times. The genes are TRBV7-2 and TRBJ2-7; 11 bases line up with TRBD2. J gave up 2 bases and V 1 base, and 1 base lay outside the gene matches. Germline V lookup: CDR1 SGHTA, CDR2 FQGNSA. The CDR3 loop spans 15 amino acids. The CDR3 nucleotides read TGTGCCAGCAGCTTAGGACTAGCGGGAACCTACGAGCAGTACTTC. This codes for CASSLGLAGTYEQYF.

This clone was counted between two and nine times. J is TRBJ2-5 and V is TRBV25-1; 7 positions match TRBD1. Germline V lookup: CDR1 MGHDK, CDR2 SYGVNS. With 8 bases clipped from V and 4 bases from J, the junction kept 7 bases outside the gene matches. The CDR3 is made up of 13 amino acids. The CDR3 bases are TGTGCCAGCGCCTTGACAGGGACAGAGACCCAGTACTTC. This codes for CASALTGTETQYF.

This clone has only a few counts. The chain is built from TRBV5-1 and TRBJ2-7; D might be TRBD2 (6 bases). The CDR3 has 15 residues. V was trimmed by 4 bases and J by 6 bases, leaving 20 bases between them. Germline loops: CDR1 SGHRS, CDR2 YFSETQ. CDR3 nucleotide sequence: TGCGCCAGCAGCCGGGATTCCGGGGGTCCTTTCGAGCAGTACTTC. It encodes CASSRDSGGPFEQYF. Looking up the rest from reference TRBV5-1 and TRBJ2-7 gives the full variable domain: KAGVTQTPRYLIKTRGQQVTLSCSPISGHRSVSWYQQTPGQGLQFLFEYFSETQRNKGNFPGRFSGRQFSNSRSEMNVSTLELGDSALYLCASSRDSGGPFEQYFGPGTRLTVT.

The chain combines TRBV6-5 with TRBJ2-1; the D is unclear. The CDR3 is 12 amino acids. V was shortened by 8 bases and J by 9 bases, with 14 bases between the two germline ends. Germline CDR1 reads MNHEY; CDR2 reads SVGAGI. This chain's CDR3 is CASWQVMGEQFF. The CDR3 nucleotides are TGTGCCAGCTGGCAGGTCATGGGTGAGCAGTTCTTC.

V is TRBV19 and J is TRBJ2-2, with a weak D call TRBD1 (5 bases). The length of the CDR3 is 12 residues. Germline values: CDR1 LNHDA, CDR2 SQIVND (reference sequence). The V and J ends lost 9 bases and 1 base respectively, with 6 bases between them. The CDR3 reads CASGQNTGELFF. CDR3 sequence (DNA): TGTGCCAGCGGACAGAACACCGGGGAGCTGTTTTTT.

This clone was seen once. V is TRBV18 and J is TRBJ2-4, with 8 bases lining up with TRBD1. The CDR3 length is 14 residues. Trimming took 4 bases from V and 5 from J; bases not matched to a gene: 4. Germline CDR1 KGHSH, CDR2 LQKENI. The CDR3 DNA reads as TGTGCCAGCTCACAGCAGGGGGCGCAAAACATTCAGTACTTC. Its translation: CASSQQGAQNIQYF.

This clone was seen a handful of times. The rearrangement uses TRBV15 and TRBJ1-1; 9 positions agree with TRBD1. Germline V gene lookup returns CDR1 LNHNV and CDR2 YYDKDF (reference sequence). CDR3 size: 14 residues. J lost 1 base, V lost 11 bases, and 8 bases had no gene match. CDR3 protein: CAARGTGPNTEAFF. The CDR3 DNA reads TGTGCCGCTCGCGGGACAGGGCCGAACACTGAAGCTTTCTTT. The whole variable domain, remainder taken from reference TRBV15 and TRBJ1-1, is DAMVIQNPRYQVTQFGKPVTLSCSQTLNHNVMYWYQQKSSQAPKLLFHYYDKDFNNEADTPDNFQSRRPNTSFCFLDIRSPGLGDTAMYLCAARGTGPNTEAFFGQGTRLTVV.

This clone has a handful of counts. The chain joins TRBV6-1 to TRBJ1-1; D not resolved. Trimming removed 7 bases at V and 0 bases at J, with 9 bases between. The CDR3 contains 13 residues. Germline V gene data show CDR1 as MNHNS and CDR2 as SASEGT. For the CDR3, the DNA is TGTGCCAGCAAGGACGGGATGAACACTGAAGCTTTCTTT. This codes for CASKDGMNTEAFF.

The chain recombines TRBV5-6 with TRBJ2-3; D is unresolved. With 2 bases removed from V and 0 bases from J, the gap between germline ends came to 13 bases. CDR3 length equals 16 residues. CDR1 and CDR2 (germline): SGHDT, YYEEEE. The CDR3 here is CASSLSSAYSTDTQYF. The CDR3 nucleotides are TGTGCCAGCAGCTTATCCAGCGCCTACAGCACAGATACGCAGTATTTT.

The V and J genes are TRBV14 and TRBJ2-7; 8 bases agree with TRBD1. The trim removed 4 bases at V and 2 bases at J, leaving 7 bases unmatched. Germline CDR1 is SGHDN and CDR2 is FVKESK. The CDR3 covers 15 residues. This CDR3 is CASSPWTGPTYEQYF. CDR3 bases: TGTGCCAGCAGCCCCTGGACAGGGCCTACCTACGAGCAGTACTTC.